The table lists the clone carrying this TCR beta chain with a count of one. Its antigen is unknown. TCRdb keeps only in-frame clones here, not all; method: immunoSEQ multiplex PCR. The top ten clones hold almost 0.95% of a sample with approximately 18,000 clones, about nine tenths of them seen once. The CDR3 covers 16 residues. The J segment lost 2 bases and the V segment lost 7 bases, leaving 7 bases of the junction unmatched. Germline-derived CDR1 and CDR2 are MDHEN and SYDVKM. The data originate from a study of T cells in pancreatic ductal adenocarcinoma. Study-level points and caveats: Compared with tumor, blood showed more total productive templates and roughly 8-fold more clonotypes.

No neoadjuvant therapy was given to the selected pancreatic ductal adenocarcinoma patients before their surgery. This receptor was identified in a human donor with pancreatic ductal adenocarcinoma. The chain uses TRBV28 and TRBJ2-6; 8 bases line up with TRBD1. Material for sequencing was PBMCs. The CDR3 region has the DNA TGTGCCAGCACGCCCTCGACAGGGGCTGGGGCCAACGTCCTGACTTTC. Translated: CASTPSTGAGANVLTF.